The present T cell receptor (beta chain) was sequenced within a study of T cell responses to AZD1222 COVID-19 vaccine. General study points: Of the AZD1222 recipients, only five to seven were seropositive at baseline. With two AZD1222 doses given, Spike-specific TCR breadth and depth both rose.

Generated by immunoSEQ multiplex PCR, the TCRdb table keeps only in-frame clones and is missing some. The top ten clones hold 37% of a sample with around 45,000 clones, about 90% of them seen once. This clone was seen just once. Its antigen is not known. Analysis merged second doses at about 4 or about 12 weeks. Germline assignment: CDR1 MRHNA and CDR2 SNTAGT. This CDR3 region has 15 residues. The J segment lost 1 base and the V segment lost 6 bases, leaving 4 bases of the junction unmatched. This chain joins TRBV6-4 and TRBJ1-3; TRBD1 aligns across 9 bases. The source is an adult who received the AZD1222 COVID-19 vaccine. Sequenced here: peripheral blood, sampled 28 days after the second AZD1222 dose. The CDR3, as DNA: TGTGCCAGCAGGACACAGGGGGCTTCTGGAAACACCATATATTTT. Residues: CASRTQGASGNTIYF.